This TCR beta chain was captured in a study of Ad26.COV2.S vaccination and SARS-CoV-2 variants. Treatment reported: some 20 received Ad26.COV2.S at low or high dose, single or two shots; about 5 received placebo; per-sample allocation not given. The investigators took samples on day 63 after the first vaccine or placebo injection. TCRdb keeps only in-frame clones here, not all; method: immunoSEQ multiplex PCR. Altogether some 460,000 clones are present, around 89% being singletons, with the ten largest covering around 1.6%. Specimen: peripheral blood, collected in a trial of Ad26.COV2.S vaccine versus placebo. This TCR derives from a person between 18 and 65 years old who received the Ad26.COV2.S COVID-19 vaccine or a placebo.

The CDR3 DNA reads TGTGCCAGCACAACCCCCCTGGGAGGTCAGGAGCAGTATTTT. The encoded protein is CASTTPLGGQEQYF. This chain links TRBV28 with TRBJ2-3; D may be TRBD2 (6 bases). Per germline, CDR1 MDHEN and CDR2 SYDVKM. The CDR3 extends over 14 amino acids. The germline V and J ends were trimmed by 7 bases and 11 bases, with 22 bases remaining between them.